This T cell receptor beta chain came from a study of T cells in Graves' hyperthyroidism and ophthalmopathy. Study-level points and caveats: Ophthalmopathy onset followed model prediction by a median around 6.6 months.

This clonotype was detected many times. As yet, its antigen is unknown. Amplification of TCR beta CDR3 regions was performed using RNA transcripts as template. HTBI primers were the set used in a first-round RT-PCR of the TCR CDR3. TCRdb called the multiplex PCR reads again in MiXCR, with one record for every CDR3 protein. The sample yields 250,000 to 350,000 distinct CDR3 sequences, around 15% seen once. The CDR3 is 15 amino acids. V lost 1 base, J lost 2 bases, and 4 bases stayed unmatched. Looked up from germline, CDR1 is DFQATT and CDR2 is SNEGSKA (reference sequence). The PBMCs were sourced from fresh peripheral blood (approximately 9 ml).

The chain recombines TRBV20-1 with TRBJ2-3, with 9 bases lining up with TRBD2. This TCR derives from a woman aged 55-70 years with Graves' ophthalmopathy. The specimen was blood. CDR3 DNA: TGCAGTGCTAGAGGGGGGACTAGCAACACAGATACGCAGTATTTT. Translating it yields CSARGGTSNTDTQYF.